This is a list of T cell receptor beta chains from one sample in a study of shared clonotypes between healthy human individuals. Repertoires were generated with immunoSEQ multiplex PCR, while TCRdb's copy carries only in-frame clones and drops some. The sample has about 2.4 million clones, approximately 94% seen once. Sequences were obtained from naive CD4+ T cells sorted from blood. Receptor source: a man between 18 and 29 years old in good health. Both conserved end residues are part of each CDR3. D genes are given only for firm matches. Clone sizes are given selectively: once, few, many, or a class where the clone is expanded.

V gene	D gene	clone size	J gene	CDR3 DNA	CDR3 protein
TRBV5-1	NA	NA	TRBJ2-2	TGCGCCAGCAGCTTGGCCGGACCATCCACCGGGGAGCTGTTTTTT	CASSLAGPSTGELFF
TRBV5-4	NA	NA	TRBJ1-5	TGTGCCAGCAGCTTTGGGAATCAGCCCCAGCATTTT	CASSFGNQPQHF
TRBV29-1	NA	few	TRBJ1-1	TGCAGCGTTGCTTGGGACACTGAAGCTTTCTTT	CSVAWDTEAFF
TRBV5-5	NA	once	TRBJ1-4	TGTGCCAGCAGCCCCGGGGCCCTTAATGAAAAACTGTTTTTT	CASSPGALNEKLFF
TRBV5-8	NA	NA	TRBJ2-7	TGTGCCAGCACCGTGACGTTCTACGAGCAGTACTTC	CASTVTFYEQYF
TRBV9	TRBD2	NA	TRBJ2-3	TGTGCCAGCAGCGTAGACGGGGGGGTCACAGATACGCAGTATTTT	CASSVDGGVTDTQYF
TRBV11-2	TRBD2	NA	TRBJ2-3	TGTGCCAGCAGCCTCGACAGACTAGCGGGAACAGATACGCAGTATTTT	CASSLDRLAGTDTQYF
TRBV29-1	TRBD1	NA	TRBJ2-5	TGCAGCGTCGGAAGGGGGCAAGGGTCTGGGGAGACCCAGTACTTC	CSVGRGQGSGETQYF
TRBV7-2	NA	NA	TRBJ2-1	TGTGCCAGCAGCTTAGTTTCCTCCCACAATGAGCAGTTCTTC	CASSLVSSHNEQFF
TRBV2	TRBD1	NA	TRBJ1-2	TGTGCCAGCAGAGCAGAGACAGGGTTTCATGGCTACACCTTC	CASRAETGFHGYTF
TRBV30	NA	NA	TRBJ2-5	TGTGCCTGGAGGTTATGGGGGCGGGAGACCCAGTACTTC	CAWRLWGRETQYF
TRBV11-2	TRBD2	NA	TRBJ2-7	TGTGCCAGCAGCCAACAGCAGCTTGGCGGGAGGTTCGAGCAGTACTTC	CASSQQQLGGRFEQYF
TRBV7-9	NA	NA	TRBJ1-4	TGTGCCAGCAGTCTGGGGGAGCCTGAAAAACTGTTTTTT	CASSLGEPEKLFF
TRBV7-2	TRBD1	NA	TRBJ2-3	TGTGCCAGCAGCTTACTCGGACAGGGGAGGACAGATACGCAGTATTTT	CASSLLGQGRTDTQYF
TRBV11-2	TRBD2	NA	TRBJ2-3	TGTGCCAGCAGATCTCGCGGGGGGACGACAGATACGCAGTATTTT	CASRSRGGTTDTQYF
TRBV7-2	TRBD2	NA	TRBJ2-1	TGTGCCAGCAGCGCGGGACTAGCGGGAGGTGAGCAGTTCTTC	CASSAGLAGGEQFF
TRBV4-2	TRBD2	NA	TRBJ2-3	TGTGCCAGCAGTCACAGGACTAGCGGGGGGGCCAGGACAGATACGCAGTATTTT	CASSHRTSGGARTDTQYF
TRBV27	TRBD1	NA	TRBJ1-6	TGTGCCAGCAGTTTACGACAGGGTAACTCACCCCTCCACTTT	CASSLRQGNSPLHF
TRBV5-1	NA	NA	TRBJ2-5	TGCGCCAGCAGCTTGGTTGGGGGACGGGAGACCCAGTACTTC	CASSLVGGRETQYF
TRBV2	NA	few	TRBJ1-1	TGTGCCAGCAACCGAGGCATGATGGACACTGAAGCTTTCTTT	CASNRGMMDTEAFF
TRBV30	TRBD1	NA	TRBJ2-1	TGTGCCTGGAGTAGACAGGGGGCGCGGCCCGATGAGCAGTTCTTC	CAWSRQGARPDEQFF
TRBV10-3	NA	NA	TRBJ2-2	TGTGCCATCAGTGGCTCCGGGACTGTCACCGGGGAGCTGTTTTTT	CAISGSGTVTGELFF
TRBV10-1	TRBD2	once	TRBJ2-3	TGCGCCAGCACCGCGGGGGGGGGTCCGGATACGCAGTATTTT	CASTAGGGPDTQYF
TRBV5-6	NA	NA	TRBJ2-2	TGTGCCAGCAGCCGCCGCGATGCGGGAACCGGGGAGCTGTTTTTT	CASSRRDAGTGELFF
TRBV28	TRBD2	NA	TRBJ2-3	TGTGCCAGCAGTAGGCGGGGGAGCACAGATACGCAGTATTTT	CASSRRGSTDTQYF
TRBV2	TRBD2	NA	TRBJ2-2	TGTGCCAGCAGTGGCGGGGGGGCGGCCGGGGAGCTGTTTTTT	CASSGGGAAGELFF
TRBV7-9	TRBD1	NA	TRBJ2-1	TGTGCCAGCAGCTTATTCCCCCTTCGGACAGGGATCAACAATGAGCAGTTCTTC	CASSLFPLRTGINNEQFF
TRBV28	NA	NA	TRBJ1-5	TGTGCCAGCAGCCCTGCGGGGTCTCGGCTCAATCAGCCCCAGCATTTT	CASSPAGSRLNQPQHF
TRBV10-3	NA	NA	TRBJ1-1	TGTGCCATCAAGTCCCCGGAGAACACTGAAGCTTTCTTT	CAIKSPENTEAFF
TRBV19	NA	NA	TRBJ2-5	TGTGCCAGTAGTATCTTGGGGGTTGGGGAGACCCAGTACTTC	CASSILGVGETQYF
TRBV2	TRBD2	NA	TRBJ2-5	TGTGCCAGCAGTGGGACTAGCGGGGGGGCGAAGACCCAGTACTTC	CASSGTSGGAKTQYF
TRBV7-9	NA	NA	TRBJ2-3	TGTGCCAGCAGCCGGGGCACAGATACGCAGTATTTT	CASSRGTDTQYF
TRBV6-6	TRBD1	NA	TRBJ1-1	TGTGCCAGCACCCTCCCAGTGACAGGGAAGACTGAAGCTTTCTTT	CASTLPVTGKTEAFF
TRBV5-1	NA	NA	TRBJ1-2	TGCGCCAGCAGCTCAGGAAACTATGGCTACACCTTC	CASSSGNYGYTF
TRBV28	NA	NA	TRBJ1-2	TGTGCCAGCAGTGGCCCAAAGGGGGACTCTAACTATGGCTACACCTTC	CASSGPKGDSNYGYTF